One sample yielded the 2 T cell receptor beta chains listed below, sequenced in a study of T cell changes during pregnancy in multiple sclerosis. This table comes from immunoSEQ multiplex PCR, and its TCRdb copy is limited to in-frame clones, with some not included. The table lists some 28,000 clones, around nine tenths of them singletons. The starting material was CD4+ T cells from peripheral blood mononuclear cells, obtained in the first trimester of pregnancy. These receptors all come from a female donor in good health, enrolled as a control in a pregnancy study.

The chain employs TRBV28 and TRBJ1-2; no reliable D call. V was clipped by 4 bases and J by 8 bases, with 17 bases between them. Germline lookup yields CDR1 MDHEN and CDR2 SYDVKM. The CDR3 length is 14 residues. This chain's CDR3 is CASSSSPSGLGYTF. The CDR3 bases are TGTGCCAGCAGTTCCAGCCCTTCCGGACTAGGCTACACCTTC.

The V call is TRBV19, the J call TRBJ2-7, with D possibly matching TRBD2 (5 bases). This CDR3 is 15 amino acids long. Trimming took 5 bases from V and 4 from J, leaving 18 bases between them. CDR1 is LNHDA and CDR2 is SQIVND in the germline V gene (reference sequence). CDR3 bases: TGTGCCAGTAGTCTGAATCCGGGTCGGGAATACGAGCAGTACTTC. Protein product: CASSLNPGREYEQYF.